One and the same sample provided the 14 T cell receptor beta chains below, sequenced in a study of CD8 T cells in ankylosing spondylitis. Regarding the study as a whole: About 8 highly homologous variants formed a TCR beta motif that appeared characteristic of ankylosing spondylitis blood.

No antigen is known for these receptors. TCRdb re-called the 5' RACE reads with MiXCR, one entry per CDR3 protein. Among about 510,000 distinct CDR3 sequences listed, approximately 5% were seen once. The sequencing sample was made of blood, either unsorted or a sorted T cell fraction (not recorded which). All receptors derive from a male donor with ankylosing spondylitis.

This clonotype was picked up many times. The V call is TRBV5-1, the J call TRBJ1-6; no firm D call. The germline V gene has CDR1 SGHRS and CDR2 YFSETQ. V was clipped by 0 bases and J by 7 bases, with 11 bases between them. This CDR3 is built from 15 residues. CDR3 nucleotide sequence: TGCGCCAGCAGCTTGGCCGGTAGTTCCAATTCACCCCTCCACTTT. Amino acid sequence: CASSLAGSSNSPLHF.

This clonotype was seen repeatedly, ten times or more. The CDR3, as DNA: TGTGCCAGCAGTTTGCTCGACAAGCCATCCTACGAGCAGTACTTC. It yields the protein CASSLLDKPSYEQYF. This sequence joins TRBV28 and TRBJ2-7; no firm D call. Germline CDR1 and CDR2: MDHEN and SYDVKM. The CDR3 loop spans 15 amino acids. Trimming removed 3 bases at V and 1 base at J, with 13 bases between.

The table lists this clonotype with many counts. The genes are TRBV29-1 and TRBJ1-2; D uncertain. The germline V gene has CDR1 SQVTM and CDR2 ANQGSEA. This CDR3 spans 12 amino acids. Trimming shortened V by 6 bases and J by 0 bases, and 8 bases separated the two germline ends. CDR3 nucleotide sequence: TGCAGCGTCTTCAGTTCTAACTATGGCTACACCTTC. Its translation: CSVFSSNYGYTF.

This clonotype has a count of ten or more. The V gene is TRBV2, the J gene TRBJ1-2; the D is unclear. Germline CDR1 reads SNHLY; CDR2 reads FYNNEI. CDR3 size: 14 residues. Trimming took off 2 bases at V and 1 base at J, with 8 bases between the two ends. In DNA, the CDR3 is TGTGCCAGCAGTGAATTCTCAGTTAACTATGGCTACACCTTC. Protein: CASSEFSVNYGYTF.

This clonotype has at least ten counts. This chain links TRBV5-1 with TRBJ2-3; weak D call: TRBD2 (6 bases). V was pared by 4 bases and J by 1 base, with 16 bases between. CDR3 size: 16 residues. Germline values: CDR1 SGHRS, CDR2 YFSETQ. This CDR3 is CASSPPLTGGTDTQYF. The CDR3 nucleotides are TGCGCCAGCAGCCCGCCCCTGACGGGAGGCACAGATACGCAGTATTTT.

This clonotype was counted a few times. The chain is built from TRBV11-2 and TRBJ2-1; perhaps TRBD2 as D (5 bases). CDR1 and CDR2 from the germline V gene are SGHAT and FQNNGV. The CDR3 length is 14 residues. The V and J ends lost 7 bases and 4 bases respectively, with 14 bases between them. The chain's CDR3 is CASTFAGTYNEQFF. CDR3 DNA: TGTGCCAGCACCTTCGCGGGCACGTACAATGAGCAGTTCTTC.

This clonotype was seen a handful of times. The rearrangement uses TRBV20-1 and TRBJ2-5; no firm D call. CDR3 length: 12 amino acids. Germline lookup yields CDR1 DFQATT and CDR2 SNEGSKA (reference sequence). The CDR3 region has the DNA TGCACCGTGAAGCTGTCGTCGGAGACCCAGTACTTC. Protein: CTVKLSSETQYF.

This clonotype was observed many times. The chain recombines TRBV12-3 or TRBV12-4 with TRBJ2-1; D is ambiguous. The CDR3 spans 11 residues. The V and J ends lost 2 bases and 14 bases respectively, with 10 bases between them. The CDR3: CASSLRAREFF. CDR3 DNA sequence: TGTGCCAGCAGTTTAAGGGCCCGCGAGTTCTTC.

This clonotype was seen a few times. This chain connects TRBV20-1 to TRBJ2-7; 12 positions agree with TRBD2. V lost 3 bases to trimming and J lost 6 bases; unmatched junction nucleotides: 12. The CDR3 is 16 amino acids. Germline V gene sequence: CDR1 DFQATT, CDR2 SNEGSKA (reference sequence). CDR3 DNA sequence: TGCAGTGCTAGTATTGGGCTAGCGGGAGGGCCAGGCGAGCAGTACTTC. Its translation: CSASIGLAGGPGEQYF.

This clonotype was seen a handful of times. J is TRBJ1-2 and V is TRBV28; no clear D. V dropped 5 bases and J dropped 4 bases, with 11 bases sitting between them. CDR3 length: 13 residues. Germline lookup yields CDR1 MDHEN and CDR2 SYDVKM. The CDR3 protein is CASSLFGSYGYTF. DNA of the CDR3: TGTGCCAGCAGTCTGTTCGGGTCCTATGGCTACACCTTC.

This clonotype was counted many times. This chain uses TRBV29-1 with TRBJ1-2; D ambiguous. The CDR3 spans 13 residues. V was cut by 4 bases and J by 2 bases, with 11 bases left in between. Germline V gene lookup returns CDR1 SQVTM and CDR2 ANQGSEA. The CDR3: CSVVGGPNYGYTF. The CDR3 nucleotides read TGCAGCGTTGTTGGAGGTCCCAACTATGGCTACACCTTC.

In its sample, this clonotype was seen many times. V usage is TRBV20-1 and J usage is TRBJ2-5, with 8 bases fitting TRBD2. This CDR3 is 14 amino acids long. V was clipped by 0 bases and J by 4 bases; unmatched bases: 4. Germline V gene data show CDR1 as DFQATT and CDR2 as SNEGSKA (reference sequence). CDR3 in amino acids: CSARDVLAAETQYF. CDR3 in DNA: TGCAGTGCTAGAGATGTACTAGCGGCAGAGACCCAGTACTTC.

This sequence joins TRBV6-2 or TRBV6-3 and TRBJ2-1; unclear D gene. CDR1 MNHEY and CDR2 SVGEGT come from the germline V gene. V was trimmed by 3 bases and J by 5 bases, leaving 17 bases between them. The CDR3 extends over 16 amino acids. CDR3 loop: CASSYSRQTSNNEQFF. The CDR3, as DNA: TGTGCCAGCAGTTATAGTAGGCAAACCTCTAACAATGAGCAGTTCTTC.

This clonotype was seen ten or more times. The V gene is TRBV5-4, the J gene TRBJ1-1, with D possibly TRBD1 on 5 matching bases. This CDR3 is built from 14 residues. V shed 4 bases and J shed 3 bases, with 13 bases lying between them. Looked up from germline, CDR1 is SGHNT and CDR2 is YYREEE (reference sequence). Written as DNA, the CDR3 is TGTGCCAGCAGCGGGGACGCATTTTACACTGAAGCTTTCTTT. As protein: CASSGDAFYTEAFF.